The 30 T cell receptor beta chains listed next were all sequenced from one sample in a study of T cell responses to AZD1222 COVID-19 vaccine. Sequencing used immunoSEQ multiplex PCR; TCRdb keeps in-frame clones, though not all of them. The sample has around 120,000 clones; approximately 87% are singletons. The source was peripheral blood, collected on day 0 of AZD1222 vaccination. The receptors were gathered from an adult in good health.

CDR3 in DNA: TGTGCCAGCAGTTTATCGCTCTGGACTAGGTTCTACAATGAGCAGTTCTTC. It translates to CASSLSLWTRFYNEQFF. This chain uses TRBV27 with TRBJ2-1; 7 nucleotides match TRBD2. V shed 0 bases and J 3 bases; nucleotides not matched to a gene: 8. CDR3 length: 17 residues. Germline V gives CDR1 MNHEY, CDR2 SMNVEV (reference sequence).

The CDR3 reads CASSYGLGGYGYTF. CDR3 nucleotides: TGTGCCAGCAGCTACGGGCTCGGAGGTTATGGCTACACCTTC. The V call is TRBV5-6, the J call TRBJ1-2, with D unresolved. The CDR3 is made up of 14 amino acids. V shed 3 bases and J shed 5 bases, with 14 bases lying between them. CDR1 is SGHDT and CDR2 is YYEEEE in the germline V gene. The complete variable domain, with remaining parts taken from reference TRBV5-6 and TRBJ1-2, reads DAGVTQSPTHLIKTRGQQVTLRCSPKSGHDTVSWYQQALGQGPQFIFQYYEEEERQRGNFPDRFSGHQFPNYSSELNVNALLLGDSALYLCASSYGLGGYGYTFGSGTRLTVV.

The V call is TRBV5-1, the J call TRBJ2-1; D unresolved. The germline V gene encodes CDR1 SGHRS and CDR2 YFSETQ. V lost 2 bases and J lost 7, with 10 bases in between. The CDR3 totals 13 residues. This chain's CDR3 is CASSLNGWNEQFF. In nucleotides, the CDR3 is TGCGCCAGCAGCTTAAATGGATGGAATGAGCAGTTCTTC.

The J gene is TRBJ1-1, the V gene TRBV6-2 or TRBV6-3, with 8 bases aligning to TRBD1. This CDR3 comprises 13 residues. Trimming took 5 bases from V and 4 from J; bases not matched to a gene: 3. CDR1 is MNHEY and CDR2 is SVGEGT in the germline V gene. The CDR3 loop is CASSQTGGTEAFF. The CDR3 DNA reads TGTGCCAGCAGTCAAACAGGGGGCACTGAAGCTTTCTTT.

The rearrangement joins TRBV11-2 to TRBJ2-3; no clear D. Germline CDR1 and CDR2: SGHAT and FQNNGV. CDR3 length equals 12 residues. The V gene lost 1 base and the J gene lost 5 bases, with 4 bases spanning the gap. DNA for the CDR3: TGTGCCAGCAGCTTAGGGCAAGATACGCAGTATTTT. Residues: CASSLGQDTQYF.

V gene TRBV5-1 combines with J gene TRBJ2-3; TRBD2 agrees at 12 bases. Germline lookup yields CDR1 SGHRS and CDR2 YFSETQ. J gave up 5 bases and V 4 bases, and 8 bases lay outside the gene matches. This CDR3 is built from 16 residues. CDR3 protein: CASSDAGTSGLDTQYF. The CDR3 region has the DNA TGCGCCAGCAGCGACGCCGGGACTAGCGGGTTAGATACGCAGTATTTT.

This chain connects TRBV10-3 to TRBJ1-2; D is unresolved. The length of the CDR3 is 11 residues. Trimming took off 8 bases at V and 1 base at J, with 5 bases between the two ends. The V gene's germline CDR1 is ENHRY and CDR2 SYGVKD. CDR3: CAIGDNYGYTF. The CDR3 DNA reads as TGTGCCATCGGCGATAACTATGGCTACACCTTC.

The chain employs TRBV3-1 (or the pseudogene TRBV3-2) and TRBJ1-1; possibly TRBD1 for D (6 bases). Germline V gives CDR1 LGHDT, CDR2 YNNKEL (reference sequence). CDR3 length: 16 residues. With 4 bases removed from V and 4 bases from J, the gap between germline ends came to 19 bases. The chain's CDR3 is CASSRDTGGLGTEAFF. The DNA of the CDR3 is TGTGCCAGCAGCCGGGACACCGGCGGGCTTGGCACTGAAGCTTTCTTT.

The rearrangement uses TRBV20-1 and TRBJ1-6; D is unresolved. There are 15 residues in the CDR3. Germline V gene lookup returns CDR1 DFQATT and CDR2 SNEGSKA (reference sequence). Trimming pared 3 bases from V and 0 bases from J, leaving 9 bases between. The CDR3 region has the DNA TGCAGTGCTAGTCGGCCTCTCTCCTATAATTCACCCCTCCACTTT. It codes for CSASRPLSYNSPLHF.

The chain employs TRBV6-5 and TRBJ1-2; the D is unclear. Trimming pared 2 bases from V and 8 bases from J, leaving 12 bases between. The germline V gene encodes CDR1 MNHEY and CDR2 SVGAGI. CDR3 length: 13 residues. CDR3 sequence: CASSYGAGLGYTF. Written as DNA, the CDR3 is TGTGCCAGCAGTTACGGTGCAGGTCTGGGCTACACCTTC.

This clone has a handful of counts. The chain combines TRBV6-2 or TRBV6-3 with TRBJ1-5, with TRBD1 identical over 7 bases. The germline gives CDR1 MNHEY, CDR2 SVGEGT. V trimming: 6 bases; J trimming: 5 bases; junction bases outside the gene matches: 10. The CDR3 is 15 residues long. DNA of the CDR3: TGTGCCAGCAGCCCCGGAGGGGGCTGGGATCAGCCCCAGCATTTT. Amino acids: CASSPGGGWDQPQHF.

The genes are TRBV4-3 and TRBJ1-4; perhaps TRBD1 as D (5 bases). Trimming shortened V by 0 bases and J by 8 bases, and 19 bases separated the two germline ends. The CDR3 has 17 amino acids. Germline lookup yields CDR1 LGHNA and CDR2 YSLEER. DNA of the CDR3: TGCGCCAGCAGCCAAGATCATCCGGGACGGGCGGGAGAAAAACTGTTTTTT. It yields the protein CASSQDHPGRAGEKLFF.

This clone is a singleton in its sample. This rearrangement joins TRBV29-1 to TRBJ1-1; D is unclear. The germline V and J ends were trimmed by 4 bases and 7 bases, with 7 bases remaining between them. The CDR3 totals 10 residues. CDR1 and CDR2 from the germline V gene are SQVTM and ANQGSEA. CDR3 sequence reads: CSVVLVEAFF. CDR3 nucleotides: TGCAGCGTTGTCCTCGTTGAAGCTTTCTTT.

The chain uses TRBV10-1 and TRBJ2-1, with 8 bases lining up with TRBD1. CDR3 size: 12 residues. V was clipped by 4 bases and J by 10 bases; unmatched bases: 3. Germline CDR1 WNHNN, CDR2 SYGVQD (reference sequence). The CDR3 DNA is TGCGCCAGCAGTGCAGGGGGCGGGGAGCAGTTCTTC. Translated: CASSAGGGEQFF.

The rearrangement uses TRBV19 and TRBJ1-2, with D maybe TRBD1 (6 bases). Trimming left V 1 base short and J 7 bases short, with 10 bases between. The germline CDR1 and CDR2 sequences are LNHDA and SQIVND (reference sequence). This CDR3 contains 13 residues. The CDR3, as DNA: TGTGCCAGTAGTATAGGGGGGGCTGGTGGCTACACCTTC. Translation: CASSIGGAGGYTF. Full variable domain (rest looked up from reference TRBV19 and TRBJ1-2): DGGITQSPKYLFRKEGQNVTLSCEQNLNHDAMYWYRQDPGQGLRLIYYSQIVNDFQKGDIAEGYSVSREKKESFPLTVTSAQKNPTAFYLCASSIGGAGGYTFGSGTRLTVV.

The rearrangement uses TRBV4-1 and TRBJ2-5, with D perhaps matching TRBD1 or TRBD2 (5 bases each). Germline V lookup: CDR1 MGHRA, CDR2 YSYEKL. Trimming pared 4 bases from V and 2 bases from J, leaving 14 bases between. The CDR3 consists of 15 residues. The CDR3 nucleotides read TGCGCCAGCAGCCTTCAACTGGGGGTTCAAGAGACCCAGTACTTC. This translates into CASSLQLGVQETQYF.

This clone has just a few counts. V is TRBV28 and J is TRBJ1-2; TRBD1 matches 7 bases. The V gene end was trimmed by 7 bases and the J gene end by 2 bases; junction bases not matched to a gene: 16. The CDR3 has 17 residues. Germline V gene sequence: CDR1 MDHEN, CDR2 SYDVKM. In nucleotides, the CDR3 is TGTGCCAGCACCCGATATGACCAGGGGGGGATAAACTATGGCTACACCTTC. It specifies CASTRYDQGGINYGYTF.

The rearrangement uses TRBV12-3 or TRBV12-4 and TRBJ1-5; no reliable D call. V lost 3 bases and J 10 bases, leaving 13 bases between the germline ends. CDR3 length equals 13 residues. In DNA form, the CDR3 reads TGTGCCAGCAGTTTTCCCCAGGAGGCTCCCCAGCATTTT. It encodes CASSFPQEAPQHF.

The rearrangement links TRBV7-9 to TRBJ2-3; D may be TRBD1 (5 bases). From germline, CDR1 is SEHNR and CDR2 FQNEAQ (reference sequence). Trimming shortened V by 5 bases and J by 1 base, and 16 bases separated the two germline ends. The CDR3 is 16 residues long. The DNA of the CDR3 is TGTGCCAGCAGCCCAAAGGGGTCAAGGGGCACAGATACGCAGTATTTT. Translation gives CASSPKGSRGTDTQYF. The variable domain in full, with the rest retrieved from reference TRBV7-9 and TRBJ2-3, is DTGVSQNPRHKITKRGQNVTFRCDPISEHNRLYWYRQTLGQGPEFLTYFQNEAQLEKSRLLSDRFSAERPKGSFSTLEIQRTEQGDSAMYLCASSPKGSRGTDTQYFGPGTRLTVL.

The J gene is TRBJ1-1, the V gene TRBV7-9, with D uncertain. The CDR3 consists of 12 residues. The germline gives CDR1 SEHNR, CDR2 FQNEAQ (reference sequence). Trimming shortened V by 6 bases and J by 5 bases, and 10 bases separated the two germline ends. The CDR3 DNA is TGTGCCAGCAGTCCAGATTGGACTGAAGCTTTCTTT. Translation gives CASSPDWTEAFF.

The chain recombines TRBV11-2 with TRBJ2-3; D perhaps matches TRBD1 (6 bases). Germline lookup yields CDR1 SGHAT and CDR2 FQNNGV. Trimming stripped 2 bases from V and 4 bases from J, with 16 bases between. The length of the CDR3 is 16 residues. CDR3 residues: CASSLLGQGIADTQYF. CDR3 coding DNA: TGTGCCAGCAGCTTATTGGGGCAGGGGATTGCAGATACGCAGTATTTT.

The rearrangement links TRBV7-2 to TRBJ2-7; 9 bases map to TRBD2. J was trimmed by 6 bases and V by 5 bases; bases with no gene match: 5. Germline lookup yields CDR1 SGHTA and CDR2 FQGNSA. CDR3 length: 13 amino acids. The CDR3 coding sequence is TGTGCCAGCAGCGTCTCGGGACTAGCCGAGCAGTACTTC. This codes for CASSVSGLAEQYF.

This clone was seen only a few times. This specimen includes other DNA sequences encoding the same CDR3. The rearrangement uses TRBV5-1 and TRBJ1-2; the D gene is possibly TRBD1 (5 bases). Trimming cost V 4 bases and J 2 bases, with 9 bases left between them. Germline V gene sequence: CDR1 SGHRS, CDR2 YFSETQ. This CDR3 contains 13 residues. In DNA, the CDR3 is TGCGCCAGCAGCCGGACATCCAACTATGGCTACACCTTC. Protein sequence: CASSRTSNYGYTF.

This sequence joins TRBV7-2 and TRBJ2-3; 7 nucleotides agree with TRBD1. The CDR3 is made up of 12 amino acids. Germline values: CDR1 SGHTA, CDR2 FQGNSA. Trimming cost V 3 bases and J 11 bases; bases outside gene matches: 5. CDR3 in DNA: TGTGCCAGCAGCTTCGGACAGGAAAAGCAGTATTTT. Its protein product is CASSFGQEKQYF.

This chain joins TRBV7-2 and TRBJ1-1, with a possible D match to TRBD1 (5 bases). The CDR3 runs 13 residues. Trimming cost V 1 base and J 4 bases, with 7 bases left between them. From germline, CDR1 is SGHTA and CDR2 FQGNSA. The CDR3 sequence: CASSLGGATEAFF. CDR3 nucleotides: TGTGCCAGCAGCTTAGGAGGGGCCACTGAAGCTTTCTTT. The entire variable domain, with the rest obtained from reference TRBV7-2 and TRBJ1-1, is as follows: GAGVSQSPSNKVTEKGKDVELRCDPISGHTALYWYRQSLGQGLEFLIYFQGNSAPDKSGLPSDRFSAERTGGSVSTLTIQRTQQEDSAVYLCASSLGGATEAFFGQGTRLTVV.

The rearrangement joins TRBV3-1 (or the pseudogene TRBV3-2) to TRBJ2-1, with D tentatively TRBD1 or TRBD2 (5 bases each). CDR3 length equals 14 residues. In germline, CDR1 is LGHDT, CDR2 YNNKEL (reference sequence). V was pared by 4 bases and J by 4 bases, with 11 bases between. This CDR3 is CASSPGPNYNEQFF. The CDR3 nucleotides are TGTGCCAGCAGCCCGGGACCCAATTACAATGAGCAGTTCTTC.

The gene calls are TRBV6-1 and TRBJ1-3; no definite D call. Trimming stripped 1 base from V and 2 bases from J, with 12 bases between. This CDR3 is 16 amino acids long. CDR1 and CDR2 from the germline V gene are MNHNS and SASEGT. CDR3 sequence: CASSEVEAAPGNTIYF. DNA for the CDR3: TGTGCCAGCAGTGAAGTCGAGGCAGCCCCTGGAAACACCATATATTTT.

This sequence joins TRBV5-4 and TRBJ1-1; D gene uncertain. The CDR3 consists of 14 residues. Looked up from germline, CDR1 is SGHNT and CDR2 is YYREEE (reference sequence). With 5 bases removed from V and 0 bases from J, the gap between germline ends came to 11 bases. The CDR3 is CASRPLGMNTEAFF. Written as DNA, the CDR3 is TGTGCCAGCAGACCCTTAGGGATGAACACTGAAGCTTTCTTT.

The chain carries TRBV29-1 and TRBJ1-1; a weak D match, TRBD1 (5 bases). V lost 2 bases and J lost 1, with 8 bases in between. Germline V gives CDR1 SQVTM, CDR2 ANQGSEA. The CDR3 is 13 amino acids. For the CDR3, the DNA is TGCAGCGTTGAAAAGCAGGGGAACACTGAAGCTTTCTTT. Amino acids: CSVEKQGNTEAFF.

The chain couples TRBV27 to TRBJ1-1; D uncertain. The germline V gene has CDR1 MNHEY and CDR2 SMNVEV (reference sequence). V lost 0 bases and J 7 bases, leaving 12 bases between the germline ends. The CDR3 is 14 amino acids. The CDR3 reads CASSLSITESEAFF. The DNA of the CDR3 is TGTGCCAGCAGTTTATCGATAACGGAGAGTGAAGCTTTCTTT.